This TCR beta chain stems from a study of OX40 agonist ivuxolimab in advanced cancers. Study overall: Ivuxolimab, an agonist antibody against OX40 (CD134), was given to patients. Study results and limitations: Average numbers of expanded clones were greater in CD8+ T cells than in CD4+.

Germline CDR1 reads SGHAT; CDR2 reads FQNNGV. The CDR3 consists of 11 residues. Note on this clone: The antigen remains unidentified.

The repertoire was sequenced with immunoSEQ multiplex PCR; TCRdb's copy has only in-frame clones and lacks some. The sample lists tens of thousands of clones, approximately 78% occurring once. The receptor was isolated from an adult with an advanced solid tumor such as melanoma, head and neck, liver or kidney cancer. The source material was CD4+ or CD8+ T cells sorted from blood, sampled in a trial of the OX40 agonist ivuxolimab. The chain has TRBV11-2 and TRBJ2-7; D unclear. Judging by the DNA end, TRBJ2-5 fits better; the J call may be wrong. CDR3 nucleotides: TGTGCCAGCAGCTTTGGGCAGACCCAGTACTTC. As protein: CASSFGQTQYF.